This passage covers 14 T cell receptor beta chains from one sample sequenced in a study of regulatory T cells in long-lasting Graves disease (dated by TCRdb to the early 2020s). This specimen's time point label, interpreted: newly diagnosed GD, antithyroid drugs for less than 3 months. For both TCR sequencing and RNA sequencing, RNA was extracted from PBMCs in TRIzol. The method behind the library was multiplex PCR. Sequenced using an Illumina HiSeq 4000. TCR beta libraries were built with iRepertoire HTBI primers and Arm-PCR amplification of CDR3 regions. TCRdb itself trimmed the public reads at Q25 with fastp, ran MiXCR and retained productive beta chains. When rows share a CDR3 protein, they turn into one entry using the most common DNA and genes. The sample table shows hundreds of thousands of distinct CDR3 sequences, and 16% are seen once. The ten largest clones represent more than 15% of the sample.

In addition, the sample was reused for a study of T cells in Graves' hyperthyroidism and ophthalmopathy.

The sequencing used peripheral blood mononuclear cells (PBMCs), collected at new diagnosis, from a patient treated with antithyroid drugs. The receptors stem from a young woman with Graves disease. Donor details come from another sample of the same person, matched by shared clones.

In this sample, this clonotype turned up many times. The chain couples TRBV2 to TRBJ2-1, with D unclear. The CDR3 consists of 13 residues. Trimming took off 6 bases at V and 7 bases at J, with 13 bases between the two ends. Germline assignment: CDR1 SNHLY and CDR2 FYNNEI. This CDR3 reads CASRLDGANEQFF. Here the CDR3 DNA reads TGTGCCAGCAGACTCGACGGCGCGAATGAGCAGTTCTTC.

This clonotype came up many times. The chain uses TRBV28 and TRBJ2-7; possibly TRBD1 for D (5 bases). Germline CDR1 and CDR2: MDHEN and SYDVKM. The CDR3 length is 17 residues. V was pared by 5 bases and J by 2 bases, with 22 bases between. The CDR3 nucleotides read TGTGCCAGCAGTCAAGGCGAAAGACAGTTCCTCACCTACGAGCAGTACTTC. Translated: CASSQGERQFLTYEQYF.

In this sample, this clonotype turned up many times. The chain has TRBV20-1 and TRBJ2-3, with TRBD1 matching over 8 bases. The germline V gene encodes CDR1 DFQATT and CDR2 SNEGSKA (reference sequence). Unmatched junction bases numbered 9, after V lost 3 bases and J lost 1 base. The CDR3 is 16 residues long. In DNA, the CDR3 is TGCAGTGCTAGGGTTACAGGGGGATGGGGCACAGATACGCAGTATTTT. As protein: CSARVTGGWGTDTQYF.

The chain has TRBV5-1 and TRBJ1-1, with 8 bases that match TRBD1. There are 15 residues in the CDR3. With V trimmed by 0 bases and J by 5 bases, 6 bases remained unmatched. CDR1 SGHRS and CDR2 YFSETQ come from the germline V gene. CDR3 nucleotides: TGCGCCAGCAGCTTGGAATGGACAGGGAAGACTGAAGCTTTCTTT. Amino acids: CASSLEWTGKTEAFF.

J is TRBJ2-7 and V is TRBV30; TRBD1 or TRBD2 may be the D gene (5 bases each). V was cut by 5 bases and J by 2 bases, with 13 bases left in between. The CDR3 is 13 amino acids. The V gene's germline CDR1 is GTSNPN and CDR2 SVGIG (reference sequence). The CDR3 loop reads CAWAKGSPYEQYF. CDR3 in DNA: TGTGCCTGGGCTAAGGGGAGCCCCTACGAGCAGTACTTC.

This clonotype was picked up one time. This chain uses TRBV6-4 with TRBJ2-3; D call uncertain. The CDR3 consists of 13 residues. Per the germline V gene, CDR1 is MRHNA and CDR2 is SNTAGT. Trimming took off 3 bases at V and 2 bases at J, with 6 bases between the two ends. Here the CDR3 reads CASSETFTDTQYF. The CDR3 coding sequence is TGTGCCAGCAGTGAGACCTTCACAGATACGCAGTATTTT.

The chain couples TRBV19 to TRBJ2-5; tentative D call: TRBD1 (6 bases). The CDR3 extends over 13 amino acids. Germline V gives CDR1 LNHDA, CDR2 SQIVND (reference sequence). V lost 3 bases and J lost 6, with 11 bases in between. The DNA of the CDR3 is TGTGCCAGTAGTATGATCAGGGGAAAGACCCAGTACTTC. It codes for CASSMIRGKTQYF. The whole variable domain, remainder taken from reference TRBV19 and TRBJ2-5, is DGGITQSPKYLFRKEGQNVTLSCEQNLNHDAMYWYRQDPGQGLRLIYYSQIVNDFQKGDIAEGYSVSREKKESFPLTVTSAQKNPTAFYLCASSMIRGKTQYFGPGTRLLVL.

This clonotype was picked up many times. The chain couples TRBV28 to TRBJ1-3, with no clear D. Germline-derived CDR1 and CDR2 are MDHEN and SYDVKM. The ends were cut back, 6 bases at V and 4 bases at J, with 7 bases in the middle. The CDR3 extends over 12 amino acids. The CDR3 bases are TGTGCCAGCAGAAAACAGGGAAACACCATATATTTT. It is translated as CASRKQGNTIYF.

The chain carries TRBV20-1 and TRBJ2-3; 12 bases are a match to TRBD1. CDR1 is DFQATT and CDR2 is SNEGSKA in the germline V gene (reference sequence). V trimming: 1 base; J trimming: 2 bases; junction bases outside the gene matches: 19. CDR3 size: 21 residues. This chain's CDR3 is CSARARGDRGRFVQTTDTQYF. CDR3 sequence (DNA): TGCAGTGCTAGAGCCCGGGGGGACAGGGGGCGTTTCGTACAAACCACAGATACGCAGTATTTT.

Many counts were recorded for this clonotype. DNA of the CDR3: TGTGCCAGCAAAATGTGGGGGTCCGGGGAGCTGTTTTTT. Its translation is CASKMWGSGELFF. The chain employs TRBV11-1 and TRBJ2-2; either TRBD1 or TRBD2 may supply D (5 bases each). The germline V gene encodes CDR1 SGHAT and CDR2 FQDESV (reference sequence). Trimming shortened V by 7 bases and J by 6 bases, and 12 bases separated the two germline ends. The CDR3 length is 13 residues.

Only a few counts were recorded for this clonotype. The V gene is TRBV7-3, the J gene TRBJ1-6, with D hard to call. Trimming took off 5 bases at V and 10 bases at J, with 15 bases between the two ends. Germline values: CDR1 SGHTA, CDR2 FQGTGA. This CDR3 spans 14 amino acids. The CDR3 DNA reads TGTGCCAGCAGCCCGACGGGCAGCGGATCACCCCTCCACTTT. It specifies CASSPTGSGSPLHF. The full variable domain, rest sourced from reference TRBV7-3 and TRBJ1-6, is GAGVSQTPSNKVTEKGKYVELRCDPISGHTALYWYRQSLGQGPEFLIYFQGTGAADDSGLPNDRFFAVRPEGSVSTLKIQRTERGDSAVYLCASSPTGSGSPLHFGNGTRLTVT.

At least ten counts were recorded for this clonotype. The chain recombines TRBV10-3 with TRBJ2-7; D might be TRBD2 (5 bases). V was shortened by 3 bases and J by 1 base, with 13 bases between the two germline ends. The CDR3 totals 15 residues. Germline loops: CDR1 ENHRY, CDR2 SYGVKD. The CDR3 sequence is CAISDRVAQSYEQYF. In DNA, the CDR3 is TGTGCCATCAGTGATCGGGTAGCGCAATCCTACGAGCAGTACTTC.

This clonotype was found a few times. This chain uses TRBV10-2 with TRBJ1-2; no reliable D call. V shed 3 bases and J shed 8 bases, with 13 bases lying between them. In germline, CDR1 is WSHSY, CDR2 SAAADI. The CDR3 spans 13 residues. CDR3 in amino acids: CASSEIGSGGYTF. CDR3 bases: TGCGCCAGCAGTGAAATCGGGAGCGGCGGCTACACCTTC.

The sample holds a few counts of this clonotype. The rearrangement joins TRBV5-1 to TRBJ2-4, with D maybe TRBD2 (6 bases). This CDR3 contains 17 residues. Germline V CDR1 and CDR2: SGHRS, YFSETQ. V gave up 3 bases and J gave up 0 bases, with 16 bases separating them. The chain's CDR3 is CASSSVFGGLAKNIQYF. For the CDR3, the DNA is TGCGCCAGCAGCTCTGTCTTCGGAGGGCTAGCCAAAAACATTCAGTACTTC. Complete variable domain (other parts from reference TRBV5-1 and TRBJ2-4): KAGVTQTPRYLIKTRGQQVTLSCSPISGHRSVSWYQQTPGQGLQFLFEYFSETQRNKGNFPGRFSGRQFSNSRSEMNVSTLELGDSALYLCASSSVFGGLAKNIQYFGAGTRLSVL.